This T cell receptor (beta chain) was found in a study of blood T cell repertoires in COVID-19. Looking at the study overall: COVID-19 samples collected from the United States, Italy and Spain covered acute and convalescent phases. In each case, the material was cDNA or gDNA derived from T cells, B-cell-depleted T cells, or PBMCs.

This clone was found a few times. Per the study methods: It was from reference gene primer amplification that nucleated cell counts were estimated. TCRdb keeps only in-frame clones here, not all; method: immunoSEQ multiplex PCR. The DNA gave D and trimming, while V, J and clone size come from that table. The repertoire has about 180,000 clones, more than 70% of them found once; the top ten carry 8% to 11%. This CDR3 comprises 15 residues. V gave up 2 bases and J gave up 2 bases; unmatched junction bases: 5. Germline V gene sequence: CDR1 MNHEY, CDR2 SMNVEV (reference sequence). The sample was peripheral blood. The rearrangement joins TRBV27 to TRBJ2-7, with 8 bases aligning to TRBD1. This receptor was obtained from a woman of 80 years or more with active or convalescent COVID-19. CDR3 sequence: CASSLTTGATYEQYF. The CDR3 bases are TGTGCCAGCAGTTTAACGACAGGGGCCACCTACGAGCAGTACTTC.